These T cell receptor beta chains were read from a single sample in a study of cytomegalovirus exposure and HLA in healthy donors. Method: immunoSEQ multiplex PCR; TCRdb's copy keeps in-frame clones and lacks some. Of 110,000 to 150,000 clones in the sample, roughly 77% were seen once. The sequenced sample consisted of PBMCs. Every receptor here comes from a woman between 25 and 40 years old in good health and CMV-seronegative. CDR3s include the opening cysteine and the closing phenylalanine or tryptophan.

TRBV7-9	TRBJ1-4	CSSSRRDAGNEKLFF
TRBV7-9	TRBJ1-2	CASSPDRGQEGYTF
TRBV5-1	TRBJ2-2	CASSLAWTGVDGELFF
TRBV5-1	TRBJ2-3	CASSLGGGGANAQYF
TRBV19	TRBJ1-5	CASSLGGPGNQPQHF
TRBV21-1	TRBJ2-3	CASRGVTRKDTQYF
TRBV2	TRBJ1-2	CASSDRASGYTF
TRBV18	TRBJ2-7	CASSSQETYEQYF
TRBV28	TRBJ1-3	CASEKSESGNTIYF
TRBV29-1	TRBJ2-1	CSGQSTGTYNEQFF
TRBV5-1	TRBJ2-5	CASSPQGTRETQYF
TRBV9	TRBJ2-3	CASSVEPLAGTDTQYF
TRBV18	TRBJ1-4	CASSPPGQFNEKLFF
TRBV6-4	TRBJ2-2	CASSDGVAGTPGGELFF
TRBV7-8	TRBJ2-5	CASSFFNGAQETQYF
TRBV6-4	TRBJ2-2	CASSDPSPGLACPGELFF
TRBV5-1	TRBJ1-1	CASSLGGNTEAFF
TRBV9	TRBJ2-7	CASSVAPTSGLYEQYF
TRBV27	TRBJ2-3	CASSLVSSRGDTQYF
TRBV28	TRBJ1-5	CASSLPGRGNQPQHF
TRBV6-1	TRBJ1-2	CASSEQQGRSYGYTF
TRBV20-1	TRBJ1-2	CSASIDYGYTF
TRBV7-9	TRBJ1-1	CASSLYMNTEAFF
TRBV5-1	TRBJ2-3	CASSSDRSTDTQYF
TRBV14	TRBJ1-1	CASSQGRNLNTEAFF
TRBV27	TRBJ2-7	CASSPPPRGAGYYEQYF
TRBV7-9	TRBJ1-1	CSSSLGFRDRGRGNTEAFF
TRBV28	TRBJ2-5	CASSLRLAGQATQYF
TRBV23-1	TRBJ1-6	CASSLRATSFSYNSPLHF
TRBV30	TRBJ2-7	CAWSGTSGSSYEQYF
TRBV7-9	TRBJ2-3	CASSNRDRRPDTQYF
TRBV6-1	TRBJ2-1	CASTSGSSYNEQFF
TRBV18	TRBJ1-1	CASSRQGTEAFF
TRBV28	TRBJ2-2	CASSSGGTLNTGELFF
TRBV28	TRBJ2-3	CASSLYRVGEAGVTDTQYF
TRBV14	TRBJ2-1	CASSPRDSTFTEQFF
TRBV5-4	TRBJ2-5	CASSPDPSGGIRETQYF
TRBV2	TRBJ1-5	CASSGQGARQPQHF
TRBV30	TRBJ2-1	CALEAIGLAGKHRTYNEQFF
TRBV13	TRBJ1-6	CASSSDRENNSPLHF
TRBV6-1	TRBJ1-1	CASSLGRGRAFF
TRBV5-1	TRBJ2-5	CASSFSSSGETQYF
TRBV30	TRBJ2-3	CAWRRLSRPSSTDTQYF
TRBV4-1	TRBJ1-6	CASSQEKGFGGSYNSPLHF
TRBV5-4	TRBJ2-6	CASSGGAPSGANVLTF
TRBV6-5	TRBJ1-1	CAAQSRGPHTEAFF
TRBV10-1	TRBJ2-5	CASSILQETQYF
TRBV7-2	TRBJ1-3	CASSYMGQTGNTIYF
TRBV7-6	TRBJ1-1	CASSLGYRGRNTEAFF
TRBV19	TRBJ1-1	CATRIGQPSTEAFF
TRBV6-1	TRBJ1-5	CASSEIASSYQPQHF
TRBV10-3	TRBJ2-1	CAIRNSQGAYHNEQFF
TRBV4-1	TRBJ2-5	CASRRTGRFQETQYF
TRBV7-2	TRBJ2-2	CASSPDRGGAGELFF
TRBV7-8	TRBJ2-5	CASSFRGAGETQYF
TRBV28	TRBJ1-4	CASSLGTGNEKLFF
TRBV5-6	TRBJ1-4	CASSPRRIPGKLFF
TRBV5-5	TRBJ2-7	CASSREVLAGPGEQYF